What follows describes a single T cell receptor beta chain. No antigen is known for it. This sample is drawn from a study of Graves' ophthalmopathy and Graves' hyperthyroidism. Using RNA transcripts, the TCR beta CDR3 regions were amplified. RT-PCR was first run with HTBI primers, then multiplex PCR in a second round. One entry per CDR3 protein results from TCRdb running MiXCR on the multiplex PCR reads. This sample has about 210,000 distinct CDR3 sequences, with roughly 27% found just once. Points from the study as a whole: Cross-validated, the 13-signature model showed 87.88%/81.08% sensitivity/specificity, and 80%/75% in the test set. The blood repertoire also included most expanded thyroid clonotypes above 0.001 frequency.

Exclusion covered patients with other autoimmune diseases or uncontrolled infections (as well as pregnancy or lactation). The germline V and J ends were trimmed by 6 bases and 4 bases, with 15 bases remaining between them. CDR1 and CDR2 (germline): MDHEN, SYDVKM. CDR3 length: 14 residues. This clonotype was obtained from a man between 45 and 60 years old with Graves' ophthalmopathy. V usage is TRBV28 and J usage is TRBJ1-2, with D uncertain. Sequencing was carried out using peripheral blood. The CDR3 spells CASSPQFIGYGYTF. As DNA, the CDR3 is TGTGCCAGCAGCCCACAGTTCATCGGCTATGGCTACACCTTC.